This T cell receptor (beta chain) appears in the sequencing data of a study of shared clonotypes between healthy human individuals. Trimming took 5 bases from V and 3 from J; bases not matched to a gene: 12. Germline V CDR1 and CDR2: SGHRS, YFSETQ. The CDR3 totals 17 residues. Profiled with immunoSEQ multiplex PCR; TCRdb holds only in-frame clones, not every one. The table includes 1.4 million or so clones, around 98.5% detected once. Material for sequencing was naive CD4+ T cells sorted from blood. Subset noted: CD45RA+ positively selected. The sequence was collected from a man aged 30-40 years in good health. J is TRBJ2-1 and V is TRBV5-1; TRBD1 agrees at 9 bases. This CDR3 is CASRSFLDRGVYNEQFF. DNA of the CDR3: TGCGCCAGCAGAAGTTTTCTCGACAGGGGGGTCTACAATGAGCAGTTCTTC.